This TCR beta chain originates from a study of blood T cells in healthy people across ages (dated by TCRdb to the mid-2010s). About the full investigation: In model experiments, template switching captured about one uniquely barcoded TCR beta cDNA molecule for every two T cells. To track age-related changes in TCR beta repertoire diversity, the study relied on deep sequencing normalized with unique cDNA molecular identifiers. The donors were divided into four age groups: young (average roughly 15 years), middle-aged (around 37), aged (approximately 64) and long-lived (82). To avoid experimental bias, donors of different ages were spread randomly across the sequencing lanes. For two donors (one aged 18 to 30 and one aged 80 or older), the study analyzed two additional independent replicas of 1 million unique cDNA reads from the same blood draw.

Points on this clonotype: There is no known antigen for this receptor. The record has no base qualities; no much larger clone is one base away.

CDR1 and CDR2 were assigned from the germline V gene as SGDLS and YYNGEE. The CDR3 has 20 amino acids, counting the end cysteine and phenylalanine. Only the CDR3 part of the read is kept: 60 bases, read in frame from the first base. Germline trimming amounts to 4 bases on V and 0 bases on J, with 11 as the count of junction bases outside the gene matches. The approximately 39 donors, aged roughly 6 to 90 years, were systemically healthy Caucasian individuals from Russia. Each donor gave around 9.9 milliliters of peripheral blood, collected into EDTA-treated Vacutainer tubes. Ficoll-Paque density-gradient centrifugation was used to isolate PBMCs, with at least 6 million per sample. Trizol reagent was used to extract total RNA from PBMCs, with at least 6 micrograms per sample. Naive CD45RAhigh/CD27high T cell percentages were measured by flow cytometry on a PBMC aliquot from every donor. The method was 5' RACE. The run used an Illumina HiSeq 2500. A second PCR of roughly 6 to 12 cycles was run with a J-beta primer mix and a sample-barcoded 5' primer. Each TCR beta cDNA molecule received a unique molecular identifier from a template-switch 5' adaptor carrying 12 random nucleotides. Each sample yielded at least 2.5 million CDR3-containing paired-end reads. First-strand cDNA was synthesized from all RNA with the Mint cDNA synthesis kit, primed by a TRBC-specific oligonucleotide. Following uracil-DNA glycosylase treatment, all cDNA underwent a first 18-cycle PCR with the universal primers M1SS and BC2_uni_R. Per the original workflow: Each sample was normalized by randomly selecting 1 million high-quality reads, each carrying a distinct molecular identifier. Reads with shared molecular identifiers were discarded instead of being binned into consensus sequences. CDR3 identification, clonotype clustering and error correction used MiTCR with a Q25 quality threshold and the strictest error-elimination algorithm. Lower-bound total TCR beta diversity was estimated with a nonparametric unseen species model using Euler transformation. The raw public data were reprocessed by TCRdb itself: fastp quality trimming at Q25, MiXCR clonotype calling, in-frame beta chains only. When rows share a CDR3 protein, they turn into one entry using the most common DNA and genes. Clone size and V and J calls follow TCRdb, not the original study. The sample includes approximately 1,000,000 distinct CDR3 sequences, with less than 50% observed a single time. The ten largest clonotypes hold about 19% of the sample.

The paper as a whole reports these results and caveats: There was a strong correlation between observed TCR beta diversity and the percentage of naive T cells measured by flow cytometry. Bulk unsorted PBMC profiling prevented conclusive comparison of naive and antigen-experienced compartments. As age increased, observed TCR beta diversity per million T cells dropped in a roughly linear way, and a significant reduction was already evident by age 40. Because the CMV infection status of the donors was unknown, age-related changes in expanded clonotypes may potentially have been confounded. Estimates of total diversity based on one million sequenced T cells were regarded as lower bounds and as underestimates. The long-lived group showed more naive CD4+ T cells, fewer expanded clones and increased TCR diversity than the aged group, suggesting age selection.

The sequencing sample was made of blood. This receptor was obtained from a woman aged 60-75 years in good health. The chain was built from TRBV9 and TRBJ2-6; TRBD1 lines up with 12 middle nucleotides. The CDR3 loop reads CASSNSGTGGYSSGANVLTF. Here is the DNA: TGTGCCAGCAGCAACTCCGGGACAGGGGGCTACTCCTCTGGGGCCAACGTCCTGACTTTC.